This T cell receptor beta chain appears in the sequencing data of a study of blood T cell repertoires in COVID-19. Study background: Samples came from the United States, Italy and Spain, spanning acute and convalescent COVID-19.

Profiling relied on immunoSEQ multiplex PCR, and the TCRdb table lists in-frame clones only, not all of them. The sample has over 150,000 clones; more than 70% are singletons. The V end was cut by 0 bases, the J end by 7 bases, with 9 bases between. Germline V gene data show CDR1 as MNHNY and CDR2 as SVGAGI (reference sequence). This CDR3 is built from 14 residues. The J gene is TRBJ2-2, the V gene TRBV6-6; D is ambiguous. Input material: PBMCs or T cells enriched from blood (not recorded which). The clonotype comes from a middle-aged man who had recovered from COVID-19. The CDR3 coding sequence is TGTGCCAGCAGTTACTCGGTCCCAGACGGGGAGCTGTTTTTT. This gives the protein CASSYSVPDGELFF.